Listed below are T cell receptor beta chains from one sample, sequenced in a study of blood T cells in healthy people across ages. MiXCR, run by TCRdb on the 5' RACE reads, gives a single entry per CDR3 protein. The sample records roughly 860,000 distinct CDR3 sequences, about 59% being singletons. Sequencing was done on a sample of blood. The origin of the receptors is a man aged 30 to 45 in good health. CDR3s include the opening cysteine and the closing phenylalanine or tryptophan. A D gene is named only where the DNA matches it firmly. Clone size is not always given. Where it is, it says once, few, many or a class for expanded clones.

CDR3aa: CASSHPPLTGMDEQFF
CDR3nt: TGTGCCAGCAGCCATCCCCCTCTGACAGGGATGGATGAGCAGTTCTTC
v_gene: TRBV4-2
d_gene: TRBD1
abundance: -
j_gene: TRBJ2-1

CDR3aa: CASSLGNVSNQPQHF
CDR3nt: TGCGCCAGCAGCTTAGGGAACGTTAGCAATCAGCCCCAGCATTTT
v_gene: TRBV5-1
d_gene: -
abundance: -
j_gene: TRBJ1-5

CDR3aa: CASSEGGSNEKLFF
CDR3nt: TGTGCCAGCAGTGAGGGGGGATCCAATGAAAAACTGTTTTTT
v_gene: TRBV6-1
d_gene: -
abundance: -
j_gene: TRBJ1-4

CDR3aa: CASSQDGCRQFF
CDR3nt: TGTGCCAGCAGCCAAGATGGGTGTCGGCAGTTCTTC
v_gene: TRBV14
d_gene: -
abundance: -
j_gene: TRBJ2-1

CDR3aa: CASRRTGAANTEAFF
CDR3nt: TGTGCCAGCAGACGGACAGGGGCTGCGAACACTGAAGCTTTCTTT
v_gene: TRBV25-1
d_gene: TRBD1
abundance: -
j_gene: TRBJ1-1

CDR3aa: CASSLGPEGASYNEQFF
CDR3nt: TGCGCCAGCAGCTTGGGACCGGAGGGGGCGTCCTACAATGAGCAGTTCTTC
v_gene: TRBV5-1
d_gene: -
abundance: -
j_gene: TRBJ2-1

CDR3aa: CASSGLSLGNEQFF
CDR3nt: TGTGCCAGCTCAGGGCTTTCTTTGGGCAATGAGCAGTTCTTC
v_gene: TRBV2
d_gene: -
abundance: -
j_gene: TRBJ2-1

CDR3aa: CATSTEENETQYF
CDR3nt: TGTGCCACCAGTACGGAGGAAAATGAGACCCAGTACTTC
v_gene: TRBV6-5
d_gene: -
abundance: few
j_gene: TRBJ2-5

CDR3aa: CASSNRGVDEQYF
CDR3nt: TGTGCCAGCAGTAATAGGGGGGTCGACGAGCAGTACTTC
v_gene: TRBV25-1
d_gene: -
abundance: -
j_gene: TRBJ2-7

CDR3aa: CATSPLTDRGNNEQYF
CDR3nt: TGTGCCACCAGCCCTCTAACGGACAGGGGAAACAATGAGCAGTACTTC
v_gene: TRBV24-1
d_gene: TRBD1
abundance: -
j_gene: TRBJ2-5

CDR3aa: CSARGGSRADEQYF
CDR3nt: TGCAGTGCTAGAGGCGGCTCTCGAGCGGACGAGCAGTACTTC
v_gene: TRBV20-1
d_gene: -
abundance: few
j_gene: TRBJ2-7

CDR3aa: CASSSTGGSPLHF
CDR3nt: TGTGCCAGCAGCTCAACGGGGGGGTCACCCCTCCACTTT
v_gene: TRBV7-2
d_gene: -
abundance: -
j_gene: TRBJ1-6

CDR3aa: CASSEDRGGIQYF
CDR3nt: TGTGCCAGCAGCGAAGACAGGGGAGGTATTCAGTACTTC
v_gene: TRBV7-3
d_gene: TRBD1
abundance: -
j_gene: TRBJ2-4

CDR3aa: CSVSSGGWDEQFF
CDR3nt: TGCAGCGTTTCTAGCGGGGGCTGGGATGAGCAGTTCTTC
v_gene: TRBV29-1
d_gene: TRBD2
abundance: -
j_gene: TRBJ2-1

CDR3aa: CASSDPGTGSGEQYF
CDR3nt: TGTGCCAGCAGTGATCCCGGGACAGGGAGCGGCGAGCAGTACTTC
v_gene: TRBV25-1
d_gene: TRBD1
abundance: few
j_gene: TRBJ2-7

CDR3aa: CASSPEAPRGYNEQFF
CDR3nt: TGTGCCAGCAGCCCCGAGGCCCCGAGGGGGTACAATGAGCAGTTCTTC
v_gene: TRBV13
d_gene: -
abundance: few
j_gene: TRBJ2-1

CDR3aa: CSAREGLLNEQFF
CDR3nt: TGCAGTGCTAGAGAGGGACTACTAAATGAGCAGTTCTTC
v_gene: TRBV20-1
d_gene: TRBD2
abundance: -
j_gene: TRBJ2-1

CDR3aa: CASSPGHMFQETQYF
CDR3nt: TGTGCCAGCAGTCCGGGACATATGTTCCAAGAGACCCAGTACTTC
v_gene: TRBV6-5
d_gene: -
abundance: -
j_gene: TRBJ2-5

CDR3aa: CASSQERVGEQFF
CDR3nt: TGTGCCAGCAGCCAAGAGAGGGTAGGGGAGCAGTTCTTC
v_gene: TRBV14
d_gene: -
abundance: few
j_gene: TRBJ2-1

CDR3aa: CASSFADIQETRYF
CDR3nt: TGCGCCAGCAGCTTCGCTGACATACAAGAGACCCGGTACTTC
v_gene: TRBV5-1
d_gene: -
abundance: once
j_gene: TRBJ2-7

CDR3aa: CASSLAERGNTGELFF
CDR3nt: TGCGCCAGCAGCTTGGCCGAGCGGGGGAACACCGGGGAGCTGTTTTTT
v_gene: TRBV5-1
d_gene: TRBD2
abundance: -
j_gene: TRBJ2-2

CDR3aa: CASSDATGTGLSYTF
CDR3nt: TGCGCCAGCAGCGACGCTACCGGGACAGGGCTGAGCTACACCTTC
v_gene: TRBV5-1
d_gene: TRBD1
abundance: -
j_gene: TRBJ1-2

CDR3aa: CASGYASSGASTDTQYF
CDR3nt: TGTGCCAGCGGTTACGCTTCTAGCGGGGCCAGCACAGATACGCAGTATTTT
v_gene: TRBV6-2/TRBV6-3
d_gene: TRBD2
abundance: -
j_gene: TRBJ2-3

CDR3aa: CASSQGGVADTQYF
CDR3nt: TGCGCCAGCAGCCAAGGTGGGGTTGCAGATACGCAGTATTTT
v_gene: TRBV4-3
d_gene: -
abundance: -
j_gene: TRBJ2-3

CDR3aa: CASSLDGGRKHLYEQYF
CDR3nt: TGTGCCAGCAGCTTAGACGGAGGACGAAAACATCTTTACGAGCAGTACTTC
v_gene: TRBV7-2
d_gene: -
abundance: -
j_gene: TRBJ2-7

CDR3aa: CASSLLQPQHF
CDR3nt: TGTGCCAGCAGCTTATTGCAGCCCCAGCATTTT
v_gene: TRBV7-9
d_gene: -
abundance: -
j_gene: TRBJ1-5

CDR3aa: CSVDASGGPQETQYF
CDR3nt: TGCAGCGTTGATGCTAGTGGGGGACCTCAAGAGACCCAGTACTTC
v_gene: TRBV29-1
d_gene: -
abundance: -
j_gene: TRBJ2-5

CDR3aa: CASSQQGLTYEQYF
CDR3nt: TGTGCCAGCAGCCAACAGGGTTTGACCTACGAGCAGTACTTC
v_gene: TRBV4-2
d_gene: -
abundance: -
j_gene: TRBJ2-7

CDR3aa: CASSQTSSSYNEQFF
CDR3nt: TGTGCCAGCAGCCAGACTTCATCCTCCTACAATGAGCAGTTCTTC
v_gene: TRBV7-3
d_gene: -
abundance: few
j_gene: TRBJ2-1

CDR3aa: CASSLDLAGINEQFF
CDR3nt: TGTGCCAGCAGCTTGGACCTAGCGGGGATTAATGAGCAGTTCTTC
v_gene: TRBV5-6
d_gene: TRBD2
abundance: -
j_gene: TRBJ2-1

CDR3aa: CASSLGLKNTEAFF
CDR3nt: TGTGCCAGCAGTCTGGGGCTAAAGAACACTGAAGCTTTCTTT
v_gene: TRBV5-6
d_gene: -
abundance: once
j_gene: TRBJ1-1

CDR3aa: CSVTGQGREQYF
CDR3nt: TGCAGCGTAACAGGACAGGGGCGCGAGCAGTACTTC
v_gene: TRBV29-1
d_gene: TRBD1
abundance: few
j_gene: TRBJ2-7

CDR3aa: CASSRRVGYEQYF
CDR3nt: TGCGCCAGCAGTCGGAGGGTGGGATACGAGCAGTACTTC
v_gene: TRBV5-1
d_gene: -
abundance: -
j_gene: TRBJ2-7

CDR3aa: CASSLDSTHTYGYTF
CDR3nt: TGTGCCAGCAGCCTGGACAGTACACACACCTATGGCTACACCTTC
v_gene: TRBV2
d_gene: -
abundance: many
j_gene: TRBJ1-2

CDR3aa: CASSQDWTGGGEKLFF
CDR3nt: TGTGCCAGCAGCCAAGATTGGACAGGGGGCGGTGAAAAACTGTTTTTT
v_gene: TRBV4-2
d_gene: TRBD1
abundance: -
j_gene: TRBJ1-4

CDR3aa: CASSSTSYEQYF
CDR3nt: TGTGCCAGCAGTTCCACCTCCTACGAGCAGTACTTC
v_gene: TRBV6-2/TRBV6-3
d_gene: -
abundance: many
j_gene: TRBJ2-7

CDR3aa: CSAQGEGYGYTF
CDR3nt: TGCAGCGCACAGGGTGAAGGCTATGGCTATACCTTC
v_gene: TRBV29-1
d_gene: -
abundance: -
j_gene: TRBJ1-2

CDR3aa: CASSAAAKNIQYF
CDR3nt: TGTGCCAGCAGCGCGGCAGCCAAAAACATTCAGTACTTC
v_gene: TRBV9
d_gene: -
abundance: -
j_gene: TRBJ2-4

CDR3aa: CASSGRTGGTASYNSPLHF
CDR3nt: TGTGCCAGCAGCGGACGGACAGGGGGCACAGCTTCCTATAATTCACCCCTCCACTTT
v_gene: TRBV7-9
d_gene: TRBD1
abundance: -
j_gene: TRBJ1-6

CDR3aa: CSVELSEKLFF
CDR3nt: TGCAGCGTCGAACTGAGCGAAAAACTGTTTTTT
v_gene: TRBV29-1
d_gene: -
abundance: -
j_gene: TRBJ1-4

CDR3aa: CASIPSTGSTEAFF
CDR3nt: TGTGCCAGCATCCCGTCTACAGGGTCCACTGAAGCTTTCTTT
v_gene: TRBV27
d_gene: -
abundance: -
j_gene: TRBJ1-1

CDR3aa: CASSASTESPGANVLTF
CDR3nt: TGTGCCAGCAGCGCTTCGACAGAGTCCCCTGGGGCCAACGTCCTGACTTTC
v_gene: TRBV9
d_gene: -
abundance: -
j_gene: TRBJ2-6

CDR3aa: CASSWGEGNIQYF
CDR3nt: TGCGCCAGCAGCTGGGGGGAGGGAAACATTCAGTACTTC
v_gene: TRBV5-1
d_gene: TRBD2
abundance: once
j_gene: TRBJ2-4

CDR3aa: CSADGGPSGYNEQFF
CDR3nt: TGCAGTGCTGATGGGGGACCGAGCGGGTACAATGAGCAGTTCTTC
v_gene: TRBV20-1
d_gene: -
abundance: -
j_gene: TRBJ2-1

CDR3aa: CASSSLASGGPDTQYF
CDR3nt: TGTGCCAGCAGCTCTTTGGCTAGCGGGGGGCCGGATACGCAGTATTTT
v_gene: TRBV5-6
d_gene: TRBD2
abundance: few
j_gene: TRBJ2-3

CDR3aa: CASSSTGTAVYEQYF
CDR3nt: TGTGCCAGCAGCTCGACCGGGACAGCGGTCTACGAGCAGTACTTC
v_gene: TRBV7-2
d_gene: TRBD1
abundance: -
j_gene: TRBJ2-7

CDR3aa: CASSPTGLAQETQYF
CDR3nt: TGTGCCAGCAGCCCAACGGGACTAGCGCAAGAGACCCAGTACTTC
v_gene: TRBV12-3/TRBV12-4
d_gene: TRBD2
abundance: -
j_gene: TRBJ2-5

CDR3aa: CSVDRNTGELFF
CDR3nt: TGCAGCGTTGACAGGAACACCGGGGAGCTGTTTTTT
v_gene: TRBV29-1
d_gene: -
abundance: -
j_gene: TRBJ2-2

CDR3aa: CASSQVALELPQHF
CDR3nt: TGTGCCAGCAGCCAAGTTGCCCTCGAGTTGCCCCAGCATTTT
v_gene: TRBV3-1
d_gene: -
abundance: few
j_gene: TRBJ1-5

CDR3aa: CSASSNSYNEQFF
CDR3nt: TGCAGTGCTAGCAGCAACTCCTACAATGAGCAGTTCTTC
v_gene: TRBV20-1
d_gene: -
abundance: -
j_gene: TRBJ2-1

CDR3aa: CASSLWGTNEQYF
CDR3nt: TGTGCCAGCAGCTTGTGGGGGACCAACGAGCAGTACTTC
v_gene: TRBV7-2
d_gene: -
abundance: -
j_gene: TRBJ2-7

CDR3aa: CASSSGLEVGEQYF
CDR3nt: TGCGCCAGCAGCTCGGGACTAGAGGTCGGCGAGCAGTACTTC
v_gene: TRBV5-1
d_gene: TRBD2
abundance: -
j_gene: TRBJ2-7

CDR3aa: CSASLGGAHNEQFF
CDR3nt: TGCAGTGCTAGCCTCGGGGGGGCCCACAATGAGCAGTTCTTC
v_gene: TRBV20-1
d_gene: TRBD2
abundance: -
j_gene: TRBJ2-1

CDR3aa: CASSWIGQGPILEKLFF
CDR3nt: TGTGCCAGCAGTTGGATCGGACAGGGGCCGATCCTTGAAAAACTGTTTTTT
v_gene: TRBV28
d_gene: TRBD1
abundance: -
j_gene: TRBJ1-4

CDR3aa: CASSLSGTASYNEQFF
CDR3nt: TGCGCCAGCAGCCTCTCCGGGACGGCATCCTACAATGAGCAGTTCTTC
v_gene: TRBV4-3
d_gene: -
abundance: few
j_gene: TRBJ2-1

CDR3aa: CSASHPNLSRGYTF
CDR3nt: TGCAGTGCTAGTCATCCCAACCTCAGCCGGGGCTACACCTTC
v_gene: TRBV20-1
d_gene: -
abundance: -
j_gene: TRBJ1-2